The source of this TCR beta chain is a study of naive and memory T cell subsets. CD4+ T cell IFNgamma after overnight CMV lysate exposure gave donor CMV status. Cells stained for CD3, CD4, CD8, CD45RA, CD27 and viability were sorted into four CD45RA/CD27 subsets. The beta constant-region primer was an equimolar mix of two oligonucleotides covering TRBC1 and TRBC2. TCRdb re-analysed the UMI-ligation and nested PCR reads in MiXCR, keeping a single row per CDR3 protein. The sample has around 160,000 distinct CDR3 sequences, about 18% seen once. The sequencing input was naive CD4+ T cells from blood. The clonotype originates from a human donor in good health.

CDR3 amino acids: CASSSLRAGPSEQYF. CDR3 sequence (DNA): TGTGCCAGCAGCTCTCTCCGGGCAGGCCCGAGCGAGCAGTACTTC. The V gene is TRBV11-2, the J gene TRBJ2-7; the D is unclear. Germline V gene data show CDR1 as SGHAT and CDR2 as FQNNGV. The CDR3 has 15 amino acids. V lost 4 bases to trimming and J lost 6 bases, with 19 bases between them. The variable domain in full, with the rest retrieved from reference TRBV11-2 and TRBJ2-7, is EAGVAQSPRYKIIEKRQSVAFWCNPISGHATLYWYQQILGQGPKLLIQFQNNGVVDDSQLPKDRFSAERLKGVDSTLKIQPAKLEDSAVYLCASSSLRAGPSEQYFGPGTRLTVT.